Following are 16 T cell receptor beta chains from one sample sequenced in a study of chemoradiotherapy in HPV16-positive cancers. The protocol was immunoSEQ multiplex PCR, while the TCRdb copy is restricted to in-frame clones and leaves out a portion. The table shows around 8,000 clones, with more than 70% occurring only once. This sample was gathered from a patient who underwent chemoradiotherapy. The receptors derive from a human donor with HPV-associated anogenital cancer.

This chain joins TRBV5-1 and TRBJ2-7; no clear D. The CDR3 length is 14 residues. The germline V and J ends were trimmed by 2 bases and 2 bases, with 11 bases remaining between them. Germline V gives CDR1 SGHRS, CDR2 YFSETQ. The CDR3, as DNA: TGCGCCAGCAGCTTTGGTGCCGGCCCCTACGAGCAGTACTTC. The encoded protein is CASSFGAGPYEQYF.

This rearrangement joins TRBV7-2 to TRBJ2-1; 13 bases match TRBD2. The V gene's germline CDR1 is SGHTA and CDR2 FQGNSA. V shed 5 bases, J shed 7 bases, and the junction held 2 bases outside the gene matches. This CDR3 has 14 residues. The CDR3 coding sequence is TGTGCCAGCAGCCCGGGACTAGCGGGGAATGAGCAGTTCTTC. Translated: CASSPGLAGNEQFF.

V is TRBV11-2 and J is TRBJ2-5; D not resolved. The germline V gene encodes CDR1 SGHAT and CDR2 FQNNGV. The CDR3 extends over 11 amino acids. V lost 5 bases, J lost 7 bases, and 8 bases lay in between. The CDR3 spells CASSSYGTQYF. In DNA form, the CDR3 reads TGTGCCAGCAGCAGCTACGGGACCCAGTACTTC.

V gene TRBV4-1 combines with J gene TRBJ1-3; 7 positions agree with TRBD1. The CDR3 has 17 residues. J lost 0 bases, V lost 2 bases, and 7 bases had no gene match. The germline V gene has CDR1 MGHRA and CDR2 YSYEKL. CDR3 sequence reads: CASSQYGTVDSGNTIYF. The CDR3 nucleotides read TGCGCCAGCAGCCAATACGGGACAGTTGACTCTGGAAACACCATATATTTT.

This chain uses TRBV25-1 with TRBJ2-1; D unclear. Germline CDR1 MGHDK, CDR2 SYGVNS. Trimming cost V 3 bases and J 5 bases, with 8 bases left between them. The CDR3 extends over 13 amino acids. CDR3 DNA sequence: TGTGCCAGCAGTGACACAGCCCACAATGAGCAGTTCTTC. It is translated as CASSDTAHNEQFF.

V usage is TRBV6-1 and J usage is TRBJ1-2; D is undetermined. V lost 0 bases and J 9 bases, leaving 11 bases between the germline ends. The CDR3 consists of 13 residues. The germline CDR1 and CDR2 sequences are MNHNS and SASEGT. The DNA of the CDR3 is TGTGCCAGCAGTGAAGCAGATCCCGCGAGCTACACCTTC. Its protein is CASSEADPASYTF.

The V gene is TRBV6-6, the J gene TRBJ1-2; D uncertain. CDR1 and CDR2 (germline): MNHNY, SVGAGI (reference sequence). V lost 2 bases and J lost 6, with 13 bases in between. The CDR3 sequence is 14 residues long. CDR3 nucleotides: TGTGCCAGCAGTTACGTGGCAGCTGGGGATGGCTACACCTTC. It specifies CASSYVAAGDGYTF.

The V and J genes are TRBV10-3 and TRBJ2-5; D is unclear. The V gene lost 3 bases and the J gene lost 6 bases, with 11 bases spanning the gap. The germline CDR1 and CDR2 sequences are ENHRY and SYGVKD. CDR3 length: 13 amino acids. The CDR3 nucleotides are TGTGCCATCAGTGAAGAAACGGAACAGACCCAGTACTTC. Its translation: CAISEETEQTQYF.

This clone was counted a single time. V usage is TRBV6-1 and J usage is TRBJ2-1; no clear D gene. Trimming took 8 bases from V and 2 from J, leaving 13 bases between them. Germline loops: CDR1 MNHNS, CDR2 SASEGT. The CDR3 has 14 amino acids. CDR3 DNA: TGTGCCAGCTGGAACGGATGGCCCTACAATGAGCAGTTCTTC. It is translated as CASWNGWPYNEQFF.

The rearrangement uses TRBV28 and TRBJ2-4; D is undetermined. Germline CDR1 and CDR2: MDHEN and SYDVKM. Trimming removed 5 bases from V and 3 bases from J, with 14 bases in between. CDR3 length: 15 amino acids. Here the CDR3 DNA reads TGTGCCAGCAGTCCATTCGATAAAGGCAAAAACATTCAGTACTTC. Encoded protein: CASSPFDKGKNIQYF.

The J gene is TRBJ2-2, the V gene TRBV29-1; no clear D. Trimming left V 6 bases short and J 5 bases short, with 16 bases between. The CDR3 sequence is 14 residues long. CDR1 SQVTM and CDR2 ANQGSEA come from the germline V gene. CDR3: CSVFIPFGTGELFF. DNA of the CDR3: TGCAGCGTCTTTATACCTTTTGGAACCGGGGAGCTGTTTTTT.

The V and J genes are TRBV30 and TRBJ2-5; D ambiguous. This CDR3 contains 13 residues. The germline V gene has CDR1 GTSNPN and CDR2 SVGIG (reference sequence). The ends were cut back, 2 bases at V and 5 bases at J, with 12 bases in the middle. The CDR3 DNA follows: TGTGCCTGGAGTCCCCGGGTAGGGGAGACCCAGTACTTC. This sequence encodes CAWSPRVGETQYF. Drawing the rest from reference TRBV30 and TRBJ2-5, the complete variable domain is SQTIHQWPATLVQPVGSPLSLECTVEGTSNPNLYWYRQAAGRGLQLLFYSVGIGQISSEVPQNLSASRPQDRQFILSSKKLLLSDSGFYLCAWSPRVGETQYFGPGTRLLVL.

V gene TRBV4-3 combines with J gene TRBJ2-5, with D tentatively TRBD1 or TRBD2 (5 bases each). Per germline, CDR1 LGHNA and CDR2 YSLEER. V was shortened by 1 base and J by 4 bases, with 16 bases between the two germline ends. The CDR3 runs to 16 residues. The CDR3 loop is CASSQGGWVGRETQYF. The CDR3 bases are TGCGCCAGCAGCCAAGGGGGGTGGGTAGGGAGAGAGACCCAGTACTTC.

The chain couples TRBV7-3 to TRBJ2-1; D unresolved. The germline V gene encodes CDR1 SGHTA and CDR2 FQGTGA. The CDR3 loop spans 14 amino acids. Trimming removed 3 bases from V and 1 base from J, with 7 bases in between. CDR3: CASSFKGSYNEQFF. In DNA, the CDR3 is TGTGCCAGCAGCTTTAAGGGATCCTACAATGAGCAGTTCTTC.

This clone has only a few counts. The chain joins TRBV4-2 to TRBJ1-6; the D is unclear. This CDR3 has 19 amino acids. Per germline, CDR1 LGHNA and CDR2 YNFKEQ. V was shortened by 1 base and J by 0 bases, with 16 bases between the two germline ends. CDR3 region: CASSQVTPSLSSYNSPLHF. DNA for the CDR3: TGTGCCAGCAGCCAAGTCACACCCAGCCTGTCCTCCTATAATTCACCCCTCCACTTT.

The chain uses TRBV30 and TRBJ2-5; the D is unclear. The end of the DNA is better explained by TRBJ2-7, so the J call may be wrong. The CDR3 is made up of 11 amino acids. Germline loops: CDR1 GTSNPN, CDR2 SVGIG (reference sequence). The CDR3 DNA reads TGTGCCTGGAGTGCGCCCTACGAGCAGTACTTC. It encodes CAWSAPYEQYF.